This T cell receptor (beta chain) was captured by sequencing in a study of cytomegalovirus exposure and HLA in healthy donors. Study-wide context: Of several hundred genotyped donors, more than 75% clustered with self-reported Caucasian donors.

PCR amplification relied on 60 Vbeta primers (plus 13 Jbeta primers). Assay: immunoSEQ multiplex PCR; the TCRdb copy retains only in-frame clones and omits some. The table includes under 200,000 clones, less than 90% detected once. Trimming left V 4 bases short and J 16 bases short, with 14 bases between. Looked up from germline, CDR1 is MDHEN and CDR2 is SYDVKM. The length of the CDR3 is 11 residues. Study outcomes and limitations: The study reported that TCR beta sequences accurately predicted HLA-A and HLA-B alleles in most subjects. Sequencing probably produced one cluster of sequence variants that were highly shared.

As for this clone: Its target is unknown.

V usage is TRBV28 and J usage is TRBJ2-1; a weak D match, TRBD1 (5 bases). This TCR came from a woman under 30 in good health and CMV-seronegative. The sample was PBMCs. The CDR3 is CASSSGPDSFF. Written as DNA, the CDR3 is TGTGCCAGCAGTTCAGGGCCCGACAGCTTCTTC. Full variable domain (rest looked up from reference TRBV28 and TRBJ2-1): DVKVTQSSRYLVKRTGEKVFLECVQDMDHENMFWYRQDPGLGLRLIYFSYDVKMKEKGDIPEGYSVSREKKERFSLILESASTNQTSMYLCASSSGPDSFFGPGTRLTVL.